Below are 19 T cell receptor beta chains sequenced from a single sample in a study of Ad26.COV2.S vaccination and SARS-CoV-2 variants. Only in-frame clones appear in the TCRdb table, and some are missing; sequencing was by immunoSEQ multiplex PCR. The table includes some 350,000 clones, about 88% detected once. Sample treatment: about 20 received Ad26.COV2.S at low or high dose, single or two shots; several received placebo; per-sample allocation not given. Sampling was performed 63 days after the first vaccine or placebo injection. The sequencing used peripheral blood, collected in a trial of Ad26.COV2.S vaccine versus placebo. Source of these receptors: a person aged 18-65 years who received the Ad26.COV2.S COVID-19 vaccine or a placebo.

CDR3 sequence reads: CASSPVETGVEQYF. CDR3 bases: TGTGCCAGCTCACCCGTAGAGACAGGGGTCGAGCAGTACTTC. The chain recombines TRBV18 with TRBJ2-7; TRBD1 matches at 8 bases. CDR1 KGHSH and CDR2 LQKENI come from the germline V gene. V dropped 3 bases and J dropped 6; count of bases not matched to a gene: 7. The CDR3 has 14 residues.

This clone was found once. The chain employs TRBV6-5 and TRBJ1-2; a possible D gene is TRBD1 (5 bases). Germline lookup yields CDR1 MNHEY and CDR2 SVGAGI. V was trimmed by 5 bases and J by 2 bases, leaving 15 bases between them. The CDR3 sequence is 15 residues long. This CDR3 reads CASSPRTGLNYGYTF. In DNA form, the CDR3 reads TGTGCCAGCAGTCCGAGGACGGGACTGAACTATGGCTACACCTTC.

CDR3 DNA sequence: TGTGCCAGCAGCCCGGGACTAACCATCACAGATACGCAGTATTTT. Translated: CASSPGLTITDTQYF. This chain links TRBV11-3 with TRBJ2-3; 7 bases map to TRBD2. Germline values: CDR1 SGHNT, CDR2 YENEEA. After removal of 5 bases from V and 2 bases from J, the junction contained 7 bases not matched to a gene. CDR3 length: 15 residues.

The table lists this clone with a few counts. This chain connects TRBV28 to TRBJ2-1, with D hard to call. CDR1 is MDHEN, CDR2 SYDVKM, per germline. The V end was cut by 2 bases, the J end by 8 bases, with 16 bases between. There are 15 residues in the CDR3. The CDR3 loop is CASSLGSGRVDEQFF. The CDR3 DNA sequence: TGTGCCAGCAGTTTAGGGTCAGGAAGGGTCGATGAGCAGTTCTTC. Full variable domain (remainder filled in from reference TRBV28 and TRBJ2-1): DVKVTQSSRYLVKRTGEKVFLECVQDMDHENMFWYRQDPGLGLRLIYFSYDVKMKEKGDIPEGYSVSREKKERFSLILESASTNQTSMYLCASSLGSGRVDEQFFGPGTRLTVL.

The V and J genes are TRBV2 and TRBJ2-7; D remains unclear. CDR1 and CDR2 from the germline V gene are SNHLY and FYNNEI. The CDR3 totals 15 residues. Trimming took off 3 bases at V and 0 bases at J, with 12 bases between the two ends. The CDR3 DNA sequence: TGTGCCAGCAGTGATCCCCGCCACCTCTCCTACGAGCAGTACTTC. Translated, it gives CASSDPRHLSYEQYF.

The rearrangement uses TRBV4-1 and TRBJ2-1; maybe TRBD2 (5 bases). The CDR3 extends over 15 amino acids. Germline values: CDR1 MGHRA, CDR2 YSYEKL. The germline V and J ends were trimmed by 7 bases and 2 bases, with 15 bases remaining between them. The CDR3 spells CASTLRADPYNEQFF. The CDR3 DNA follows: TGCGCCAGCACCCTGAGAGCGGACCCCTACAATGAGCAGTTCTTC.

As regards this clone: Additional DNA sequences in this sample encode the identical CDR3. The chain couples TRBV12-3 or TRBV12-4 to TRBJ2-3; D unresolved. This CDR3 spans 11 amino acids. Trimming cost V 5 bases and J 3 bases, with 3 bases left between them. The CDR3 region has the DNA TGTGCCAGCAGTAGAACAGATACGCAGTATTTT. Translation gives CASSRTDTQYF.

The chain has TRBV18 and TRBJ2-3; D ambiguous. Germline CDR1 is KGHSH and CDR2 is LQKENI. The CDR3 has 15 residues. Deletions cut 0 bases from V and 3 bases from J, with 10 bases between. CDR3: CASSPPGDRTDTQYF. The CDR3 coding sequence is TGTGCCAGCTCACCACCTGGCGACCGAACAGATACGCAGTATTTT.

CDR3 sequence (DNA): TGTGCCAGCAAACAGGGCTACGAGCAGTACTTC. Protein: CASKQGYEQYF. This chain joins TRBV2 and TRBJ2-7, with TRBD1 as a possible D gene (6 bases). This CDR3 comprises 11 residues. In germline, CDR1 is SNHLY, CDR2 FYNNEI. Trimming took off 7 bases at V and 3 bases at J, with 7 bases between the two ends.

The chain carries TRBV5-4 and TRBJ2-2, with D maybe TRBD2 (6 bases). Germline CDR1 SGHNT, CDR2 YYREEE (reference sequence). This CDR3 spans 15 amino acids. With 1 base removed from V and 4 bases from J, the gap between germline ends came to 11 bases. In nucleotides, the CDR3 is TGTGCCAGCAGCTTGCCCGGGAGTGGCACCGGGGAGCTGTTTTTT. Encoded protein: CASSLPGSGTGELFF.

The V call is TRBV27, the J call TRBJ2-1; 9 nucleotides line up with TRBD2. In germline, CDR1 is MNHEY, CDR2 SMNVEV (reference sequence). Trimming at V came to 5 bases and at J to 5 bases, leaving 13 bases not matched to a gene. The CDR3 has 17 residues. DNA for the CDR3: TGTGCCAGCAGTCCCTCGGGCGCGGGAGGGAAACACAATGAGCAGTTCTTC. The encoded protein is CASSPSGAGGKHNEQFF.

The chain recombines TRBV24-1 with TRBJ2-3, with a tentative D call TRBD1 (5 bases). Germline V lookup: CDR1 KGHDR, CDR2 SFDVKD. Trimming removed 3 bases from V and 5 bases from J, with 11 bases in between. The CDR3 totals 14 residues. CDR3: CATSDISRGDTQYF. Written as DNA, the CDR3 is TGTGCCACCAGTGATATTTCAAGGGGAGATACGCAGTATTTT.

The chain joins TRBV5-1 to TRBJ2-4, with D unresolved. CDR1 is SGHRS, CDR2 YFSETQ, per germline. Deletions cut 4 bases from V and 7 bases from J, with 18 bases between. This CDR3 is 15 amino acids long. CDR3 amino acids: CASSQLPGLENIQYF. The CDR3 nucleotides read TGCGCCAGCAGCCAACTCCCCGGGTTGGAGAACATTCAGTACTTC.

Regarding this clone: The junction and the germline gene differ at one end; a read error may be behind it. This chain uses TRBV7-7 with TRBJ2-3; no reliable D call. CDR1 and CDR2 from the germline V gene are SSHAT and FNYEAQ (reference sequence). The CDR3 covers 13 residues. The CDR3 loop is CASSLHSTDTQYF. In DNA form, the CDR3 reads TGTGCTAGCAGCTTACATAGCACAGATACGCAGTATTTT.

This rearrangement joins TRBV7-6 to TRBJ1-4; D is perhaps TRBD1 (5 bases). Germline-derived CDR1 and CDR2 are SGHVS and FNYEAQ. The CDR3 covers 15 residues. The V end was cut by 3 bases, the J end by 5 bases, with 13 bases between. The DNA for the CDR3 is TGTGCCAGCAGCTTCGGTATAGGGGAAAATGAAAAACTGTTTTTT. Protein product: CASSFGIGENEKLFF.

In the case of this clone: One end of the junction is discordant with germline, which a read error may explain. The rearrangement links TRBV10-3 to TRBJ2-7; tentatively, D is TRBD1 (5 bases). This CDR3 region has 13 residues. The germline gives CDR1 ENHRY, CDR2 SYGVKD. CDR3 amino acids: CAIRGSTETLDSF. In nucleotides, the CDR3 is TGTGCCATCAGGGGATCGACAGAGACTCTTGATTCTTTC.

This chain uses TRBV9 with TRBJ1-1, with D perhaps matching TRBD1 (6 bases). The CDR3 has 16 residues. CDR1 SGDLS and CDR2 YYNGEE come from the germline V gene. Trimming cost V 0 bases and J 6 bases, with 18 bases left between them. The CDR3 here is CASSVDSLRGRAEAFF. The CDR3 bases are TGTGCCAGCAGCGTAGACTCCCTCAGGGGTCGGGCTGAAGCTTTCTTT.

The chain carries TRBV10-3 and TRBJ2-7, with 10 bases identical to TRBD2. CDR1 ENHRY and CDR2 SYGVKD come from the germline V gene. CDR3 length equals 15 residues. V gave up 5 bases and J gave up 2 bases; unmatched junction bases: 6. DNA for the CDR3: TGTGCCATCAGTCCCCCTAGCGGGGGAACCTACGAGCAGTACTTC. Its protein product is CAISPPSGGTYEQYF.

The V gene is TRBV5-4, the J gene TRBJ1-1, with a tentative D call TRBD1 (5 bases). Deletions cut 2 bases from V and 1 base from J, with 12 bases between. CDR1 is SGHNT and CDR2 is YYREEE in the germline V gene (reference sequence). The CDR3 loop spans 15 amino acids. CDR3 residues: CASSLITGANTEAFF. In DNA form, the CDR3 reads TGTGCCAGCAGCTTAATTACCGGGGCGAACACTGAAGCTTTCTTT.